These 18 T cell receptor beta chains originate from one sample sequenced in a study of Graves' ophthalmopathy and Graves' hyperthyroidism listed by TCRdb under 2018. The sample was run on an Illumina HiSeq 2000. TCR beta CDR3 regions were amplified from RNA transcripts for repertoire sequencing. A first-round RT-PCR used HTBI primers with the Qiagen OneStep RT-PCR kit, followed by a second-round multiplex PCR, size selection and purification. The public reads were reprocessed in TCRdb via fastp at Q25 and MiXCR, keeping in-frame beta chains. CDR3 protein sequences are deduplicated, and each keeps its most common genes and DNA. This sample lists roughly 1.1 million distinct CDR3 sequences; 35% to 45% were detected once. The ten largest clones represent over 8.5% of the sample. The material sequenced was peripheral blood or thyroid tissue (not recorded which). The origin of the receptors is an adult man with Graves' hyperthyroidism.

This chain uses TRBV10-3 with TRBJ2-6; tentatively, D is TRBD2 (6 bases). Germline values: CDR1 ENHRY, CDR2 SYGVKD. The CDR3 spans 10 residues. Trimming shortened V by 11 bases and J by 15 bases, and 14 bases separated the two germline ends. CDR3 sequence reads: CAAGSSALTF. DNA of the CDR3: TGTGCCGCGGGGTCTAGCGCCCTGACTTTC.

This clonotype was observed many times. This chain connects TRBV9 to TRBJ1-2, with D perhaps matching TRBD1 (5 bases). Deletions cut 4 bases from V and 8 bases from J, with 12 bases between. The CDR3 contains 12 residues. CDR1 is SGDLS and CDR2 is YYNGEE in the germline V gene. DNA of the CDR3: TGTGCCAGCAGCACGACCGACAGAGGCTACACCTTC. Its protein is CASSTTDRGYTF.

The V call is TRBV20-1, the J call TRBJ2-7; D perhaps matches TRBD2 (6 bases). Germline V gene sequence: CDR1 DFQATT, CDR2 SNEGSKA (reference sequence). V lost 6 bases and J lost 2, with 17 bases in between. This CDR3 comprises 14 residues. This chain's CDR3 is CSAPPGLEAYEQYF. In DNA form, the CDR3 reads TGCAGTGCGCCCCCGGGACTGGAGGCCTACGAGCAGTACTTC.

This clonotype occurred once. At one of its ends the junction is not consistent with the germline gene, which may arise from a read error. The chain combines TRBV10-3 with TRBJ2-6; unclear D gene. CDR1 and CDR2 from the germline V gene are ENHRY and SYGVKD. This CDR3 has 16 amino acids. The chain's CDR3 is CAISEGFEDGDNVLTF. The CDR3 nucleotides are TGTGCCATCAGTGAGGGGTTCGAGGATGGGGACAACGTCCTGACTTTC.

This clonotype occurred many times. V gene TRBV29-1 combines with J gene TRBJ1-2, with D unresolved. V was shortened by 3 bases and J by 4 bases, with 9 bases between the two germline ends. CDR1 is SQVTM and CDR2 is ANQGSEA in the germline V gene. The CDR3 totals 12 residues. This CDR3 reads CSVDNSPYGYTF. Here the CDR3 DNA reads TGCAGCGTTGACAACAGCCCCTATGGCTACACCTTC.

This clonotype was counted only a few times. V usage is TRBV20-1 and J usage is TRBJ2-7, with 8 nucleotides matching TRBD1. Germline V CDR1 and CDR2: DFQATT, SNEGSKA (reference sequence). The trim removed 2 bases at V and 0 bases at J, leaving 9 bases unmatched. The CDR3 has 16 amino acids. The CDR3 is CSARLRGQASSYEQYF. As DNA, the CDR3 is TGCAGTGCTAGACTAAGGGGACAGGCCAGCTCCTACGAGCAGTACTTC.

The chain employs TRBV9 and TRBJ2-3; 8 bases line up with TRBD1. The length of the CDR3 is 16 residues. The trim removed 3 bases at V and 2 bases at J, leaving 8 bases unmatched. From germline, CDR1 is SGDLS and CDR2 YYNGEE. The CDR3 here is CASSAPTGGHTDTQYF. The CDR3 DNA follows: TGTGCCAGCAGCGCGCCCACAGGGGGACACACAGATACGCAGTATTTT.

J is TRBJ2-7 and V is TRBV19; the D gene is possibly TRBD1 (8 bases). Germline CDR1 LNHDA, CDR2 SQIVND (reference sequence). This CDR3 is built from 17 residues. V lost 4 bases to trimming and J lost 5 bases, with 24 bases between them. The CDR3 spells CASSTAGRTGLFDEQYF. The CDR3 bases are TGTGCCAGTAGTACAGCGGGGCGGACAGGGCTTTTCGACGAGCAGTACTTC.

The chain carries TRBV6-2 or TRBV6-3 and TRBJ1-2, with D uncertain. Germline CDR1 reads MNHEY; CDR2 reads SVGEGT. The length of the CDR3 is 12 residues. V lost 7 bases and J 9 bases, leaving 15 bases between the germline ends. DNA of the CDR3: TGTGCCAGCATCGGACCTAGAAGAAGCTACACCTTC. Encoded protein: CASIGPRRSYTF.

J is TRBJ1-1 and V is TRBV9; D possibly corresponds to TRBD1 (6 bases). Germline CDR1 is SGDLS and CDR2 is YYNGEE. Trimming left V 1 base short and J 4 bases short, with 11 bases between. This CDR3 comprises 14 residues. CDR3 sequence (DNA): TGTGCCAGCAGCGTACCAGGGGATGTCACTGAAGCTTTCTTT. This sequence encodes CASSVPGDVTEAFF.

This chain joins TRBV28 and TRBJ2-7, with D perhaps given as TRBD1 or TRBD2 (5 bases each). The CDR3 runs to 13 residues. Germline assignment: CDR1 MDHEN and CDR2 SYDVKM. V was shortened by 9 bases and J by 3 bases, with 15 bases between the two germline ends. For the CDR3, the DNA is TGTGCCAGAGCAATTCGGGGCAGCTACGAGCAGTACTTC. It translates to CARAIRGSYEQYF.

This chain joins TRBV5-1 and TRBJ2-7; 7 nucleotides match TRBD2. Trimming at V came to 0 bases and at J to 3 bases, leaving 9 bases not matched to a gene. The CDR3 sequence is 16 residues long. Germline loops: CDR1 SGHRS, CDR2 YFSETQ. The CDR3 nucleotides are TGCGCCAGCAGCTTGGGAGTCGGGGGGAGTGACTACGAGCAGTACTTC. Translating gives CASSLGVGGSDYEQYF.

The table lists this clonotype with many counts. The chain uses TRBV7-9 and TRBJ1-2; D may be TRBD1 (5 bases). The CDR3 totals 13 residues. CDR1 and CDR2 from the germline V gene are SEHNR and FQNEAQ (reference sequence). Deletions cut 6 bases from V and 4 bases from J, with 12 bases between. CDR3 in amino acids: CASRGVGGYGYTF. CDR3 bases: TGTGCCAGCAGGGGGGTCGGCGGCTATGGCTACACCTTC.

This clonotype appeared many times. The genes are TRBV20-1 and TRBJ2-7; D ambiguous. With 4 bases removed from V and 2 bases from J, the gap between germline ends came to 9 bases. This CDR3 spans 12 amino acids. Germline CDR1 and CDR2: DFQATT and SNEGSKA (reference sequence). For the CDR3, the DNA is TGCAGTGCTATACATCCCCCCTACGAGCAGTACTTC. This encodes CSAIHPPYEQYF.

The gene calls are TRBV20-1 and TRBJ1-2, with D perhaps matching TRBD1 (5 bases). This CDR3 has 12 residues. Germline V gene sequence: CDR1 DFQATT, CDR2 SNEGSKA (reference sequence). V dropped 6 bases and J dropped 8 bases, with 16 bases sitting between them. The CDR3 coding sequence is TGCAGTGCCCCTCGAGAGGGGCTCGGCTACACCTTC. Translation: CSAPREGLGYTF.

The chain is built from TRBV19 and TRBJ2-7; D unresolved. V was shortened by 7 bases and J by 3 bases, with 13 bases between the two germline ends. CDR1 LNHDA and CDR2 SQIVND come from the germline V gene (reference sequence). The CDR3 contains 13 residues. The CDR3 coding sequence is TGTGCCAGTACCAACAGCGTAAGCTACGAGCAGTACTTC. Amino acids: CASTNSVSYEQYF.

This chain links TRBV6-4 with TRBJ2-5; maybe TRBD1 (5 bases). V lost 4 bases to trimming and J lost 0 bases, with 12 bases between them. There are 15 residues in the CDR3. Germline V gene lookup returns CDR1 MRHNA and CDR2 SNTAGT. The CDR3 protein is CASSGQLGYQETQYF. DNA of the CDR3: TGTGCCAGCAGTGGACAGCTCGGATACCAAGAGACCCAGTACTTC.

V and J are TRBV10-2 and TRBJ2-2; D not certain. With 3 bases removed from V and 3 bases from J, the gap between germline ends came to 8 bases. CDR3 length equals 14 residues. CDR1 is WSHSY, CDR2 SAAADI, per germline. DNA for the CDR3: TGCGCCAGCAGTGATGGTCAGTACACCGGGGAGCTGTTTTTT. Its protein product is CASSDGQYTGELFF.